A selection of T cell receptor beta chains follows, all from one sample in a study of long-term antiretroviral therapy in people with HIV. Clones were read by immunoSEQ multiplex PCR, and TCRdb kept only the in-frame ones, dropping some. The table includes some 30,000 clones, roughly 97% detected once. The sample here was unsorted PBMCs, taken 7.6 years after starting antiretroviral therapy. These receptors all come from a young man with HIV. The CDR3 runs from the conserved cysteine through the conserved F or W. A D gene is named only where the DNA matches it firmly. Only some rows state a clone size, as once, few, many or a class for expanded clones.

-,TRBJ2-3,TRBV25-1,-,15,TGTGCCAGCAGTAGATTGGGGGACACCACAGATACGCAGTATTTT,CASSRLGDTTDTQYF
-,TRBJ2-5,TRBV6-5,-,15,TGTGCCAGCAGTCGAGATCCGGGATGGCGAGAGACCCAGTACTTC,CASSRDPGWRETQYF
-,TRBJ1-4,TRBV7-9,-,15,TGTGCCAGCAGCCTGAGACGGACCGTCGGGGAAAAACTGTTTTTT,CASSLRRTVGEKLFF
TRBD2,TRBJ2-7,TRBV9,-,16,TGTGCCAGCAGCCTATCGGGACTAGCGGGGAGGGACGAGCAGTACTTC,CASSLSGLAGRDEQYF
-,TRBJ2-2,TRBV4-3,-,17,TGCGCCAGCAGCCAAGAAAGAGACAGGGAGGGGACCGGGGAGCTGTTTTTT,CASSQERDREGTGELFF
-,TRBJ2-1,TRBV7-8,-,15,TGTGCCAGCAGCTTATATCAGGGTTCCGCCAATGAGCAGTTCTTC,CASSLYQGSANEQFF
-,TRBJ1-1,TRBV5-6,once,13,TGTGCCAGCAGCTTGGCCACGAACACTGAAGCTTTCTTT,CASSLATNTEAFF
-,TRBJ2-7,TRBV30,-,12,TGTGCCTGGGGGGATGACGACCACGAGCAGTACTTC,CAWGDDDHEQYF
-,TRBJ2-1,TRBV5-6,-,13,TGTGCCAGCAGCTCTCAGCCGATCGATGAGCAGTTCTTC,CASSSQPIDEQFF
-,TRBJ2-7,TRBV30,once,12,TGTGCCTGGAGTGTATTAGGGGACGAGCAGTACTTC,CAWSVLGDEQYF
TRBD1,TRBJ2-3,TRBV7-9,-,15,TGTGCCAGCAGCTACCGGACAGGGGTGGCAGATACGCAGTATTTT,CASSYRTGVADTQYF
TRBD1,TRBJ1-1,TRBV7-8,-,14,TGTGCCAGCAGCTTGGACAGGGGGACCTCTGAAGCTTTCTTT,CASSLDRGTSEAFF
-,TRBJ1-5,TRBV4-2,-,13,TGTGCCAGCAGCCAAGATCGAGGACAGCCCCAGCATTTT,CASSQDRGQPQHF
-,TRBJ2-7,TRBV6-6,-,14,TGTGCCAGCAGCCCCTCGCAGGGGGGCTACGAGCAGTACTTC,CASSPSQGGYEQYF
TRBD2,TRBJ2-3,TRBV5-6,-,17,TGTGCCAGCAGCGGGCTCGGGAGCGGGGAGTCCACAGATACGCAGTATTTT,CASSGLGSGESTDTQYF
-,TRBJ1-1,TRBV10-3,-,12,TGTGCCATCAAAGCACTAGGGGAGGAAGCTTTCTTT,CAIKALGEEAFF
-,TRBJ2-7,TRBV4-1,-,14,TGCGCCAGCAGCCAAGAAGAACTGGCCTACGAGCAGTACTTC,CASSQEELAYEQYF
-,TRBJ1-2,TRBV20-1,-,10,TGCAGCTTCGAAAGCAATGGCTACACCTTC,CSFESNGYTF
TRBD1,TRBJ1-1,TRBV6-6,-,12,TGTGCCAGCGGGACAGGGGTTGCTGAAGCTTTCTTT,CASGTGVAEAFF
-,TRBJ2-5,TRBV4-1,-,13,TGCGCCAGCAGCCAGGGACACGGGGAGACCCAGTACTTC,CASSQGHGETQYF
-,TRBJ2-3,TRBV5-1,-,13,TGCGCCAGCAGCTTGGTTTTAACAGATACGCAGTATTTT,CASSLVLTDTQYF
TRBD1,TRBJ1-6,TRBV4-3,-,14,TGCGCCAGCAGCCAAGCGGACAGGTATTCACCCCTCCACTTT,CASSQADRYSPLHF
-,TRBJ1-1,TRBV7-9,-,12,TGTGCCAGCAGCTTAGCGTACCGGGAGGCTTTCTTT,CASSLAYREAFF
TRBD1,TRBJ2-1,TRBV29-1,-,13,TGCAGCGCCCGACAGGGGGCGCCTCTTAGGCAGTTCTTC,CSARQGAPLRQFF
-,TRBJ1-3,TRBV9,-,14,TGTGCCAGCAGCTTGGGGACTGCTGGAAACACCATATATTTT,CASSLGTAGNTIYF
-,TRBJ2-7,TRBV9,-,15,TGTGCCAGCAGCCTAGGTGGTTCCCATACCTACGAGCAGTACTTC,CASSLGGSHTYEQYF
TRBD1,TRBJ1-2,TRBV18,once,14,TGTGCCAGCTCCAAAGACCGGGACAGCAGAGGCTACACCTTC,CASSKDRDSRGYTF
-,TRBJ2-1,TRBV27,-,11,TGTGCCAGCAGATGGGGAGGTGAGCAGTTCTTC,CASRWGGEQFF
-,TRBJ2-7,TRBV9,-,14,TGTGCCAGCAGCGTAGCAGAAGGCCCATACGAGCAGTACTTC,CASSVAEGPYEQYF
-,TRBJ2-7,TRBV7-9,-,18,TGTGCCAGCAGCCCTGGTAGGGCGCCCCTAATCTCCAACTACGAGCAGTACTTC,CASSPGRAPLISNYEQYF
-,TRBJ1-6,TRBV5-4,once,16,TGTGCCAGCAGCTTGGAACCGGACAGCTCCTATTCACCCCTCCACTTT,CASSLEPDSSYSPLHF
-,TRBJ2-2,TRBV5-1,-,15,TGCGCCAGCAGCTTGGCCGGAGGAAGTACCGGGGAGCTGTTTTTT,CASSLAGGSTGELFF
TRBD2,TRBJ2-1,TRBV4-1,few,16,TGCGCCAGCAGCCAAGTGGCTAGCGGGAGTTTCAATGAGCAGTTCTTC,CASSQVASGSFNEQFF
-,TRBJ1-4,TRBV6-5,few,15,TGTGCCAGCAGTTCCGATGGCAAGCCAAATGAAAAACTGTTTTTT,CASSSDGKPNEKLFF
-,TRBJ1-2,TRBV28,-,14,TGTGCCAGCAGTTTAGTCAGGTCCAACTATGGCTACACCTTC,CASSLVRSNYGYTF
-,TRBJ2-7,TRBV18,-,13,TGTGCCAGCTCACTGCGAGGGGACTACGAGCAGTACTTC,CASSLRGDYEQYF
-,TRBJ1-1,TRBV25-1,once,17,TGTGCCAGCAGTGAACTACTCGGACTCGACTTTATTTTACAAGCTTTCTTT,CASSELLGLDFILQAFF
-,TRBJ2-7,TRBV10-1,-,18,TGCGCCAGCCGTCGGGGGCGGGACTGCCCAAGGAGCTCCTACGAGCAGTACTTC,CASRRGRDCPRSSYEQYF
TRBD2,TRBJ2-1,TRBV6-1,-,15,TGTGCCAGCTTTCCCCGGGGACTACCTGACAATGAGCAGTTCTTC,CASFPRGLPDNEQFF
TRBD2,TRBJ2-7,TRBV9,medium-sized,15,TGTGCCAGCAGCGAACTAGCGGGGCCAACCTACGAGCAGTACTTC,CASSELAGPTYEQYF
-,TRBJ1-1,TRBV27,once,13,TGTGCCAGCAGTTTGGTCTGGAACACTGAAGCTTTCTTT,CASSLVWNTEAFF
-,TRBJ2-6,TRBV7-2,-,15,TGTGCCAGCAGCCCCCAGGGAACCGGGGCCAACGTCCTGACTTTC,CASSPQGTGANVLTF